This T cell receptor (beta chain) was sequenced in a study of vaccination effects on CD4 cells after COVID-19. Study at large: The study obtained samples from a couple of convalescent patients 16 days and one week before vaccination.

Comment on this clone: Its antigen is unknown.

Data came from immunoSEQ multiplex PCR; TCRdb stores just in-frame clones and leaves some out. In the table there are fewer than 60,000 clones, more than 75% of which are singletons. Antigen-specific CD4+ T cell clonotypes were called by their expansion after viral peptide-pool culture in ViraFEST. Scientists isolated CD4+ T cells after a roughly 10-day culture period ended. The person had a PCR-confirmed SARS-CoV-2 infection during March to December 2020. They grew approximately 2.1 million PBMC in each well, adding about 9.5 IU/ml IL-2 and 10 ug/ml peptides. The material was CD4+ T cells from PBMCs cultured with HIV peptides, obtained before COVID-19 vaccination. Sample subset: HIV-1 Nef peptide pool negative control/reference culture. The TCR was taken from a human donor who had a prior SARS-CoV-2 infection.

The CDR3 coding sequence is TGCGCCAGCAGCCAAGAGATGACAGGAATCGCTTATGGCTACACCTTC. It codes for CASSQEMTGIAYGYTF. The chain uses TRBV4-1 and TRBJ1-2, with a weak D call TRBD1 (6 bases). CDR3 length: 16 amino acids. V was trimmed by 0 bases and J by 5 bases, leaving 16 bases between them. Germline CDR1 and CDR2: MGHRA and YSYEKL.